The 29 T cell receptor beta chains below come from one sample, sequenced in a study of OX40 agonist ivuxolimab in advanced cancers. Sequencing was performed with immunoSEQ multiplex PCR; in TCRdb, only in-frame clones are kept and a portion is missing. Counted here are fewer than 140,000 clones, 90% occurring once; the ten biggest clones make up 0.48%. The specimen comprised CD4+ or CD8+ T cells sorted from blood, sampled in a trial of the OX40 agonist ivuxolimab. The source is an adult with an advanced solid tumor such as melanoma, head and neck, liver or kidney cancer.

The chain combines TRBV5-4 with TRBJ2-1; TRBD2 agrees at 8 bases. Germline lookup yields CDR1 SGHNT and CDR2 YYREEE (reference sequence). The CDR3 length is 16 residues. Trimming removed 4 bases from V and 0 bases from J; junction bases left unmatched: 6. The CDR3, as DNA: TGTGCCAGCAGCCCCCTAGCGGGCTTCTCCTACAATGAGCAGTTCTTC. Amino acid sequence: CASSPLAGFSYNEQFF.

The V call is TRBV7-3, the J call TRBJ1-2, with D possibly TRBD1 on 5 matching bases. The CDR3 is 13 residues long. Germline loops: CDR1 SGHTA, CDR2 FQGTGA. V was trimmed by 5 bases and J by 4 bases, leaving 11 bases between them. CDR3 DNA sequence: TGTGCCAGCAGCAAAGACAGTTCCTATGGCTACACCTTC. Translating gives CASSKDSSYGYTF. Full variable domain (remainder filled in from reference TRBV7-3 and TRBJ1-2): GAGVSQTPSNKVTEKGKYVELRCDPISGHTALYWYRQSLGQGPEFLIYFQGTGAADDSGLPNDRFFAVRPEGSVSTLKIQRTERGDSAVYLCASSKDSSYGYTFGSGTRLTVV.

V usage is TRBV15 and J usage is TRBJ1-4, with D hard to call. Germline assignment: CDR1 LNHNV and CDR2 YYDKDF (reference sequence). Trimming pared 0 bases from V and 0 bases from J, leaving 8 bases between. The CDR3 extends over 16 amino acids. CDR3: CATSRDTEATNEKLFF. The CDR3 nucleotides read TGTGCCACCAGCAGAGATACGGAAGCAACTAATGAAAAACTGTTTTTT.

The chain is built from TRBV6-5 and TRBJ2-2; D is uncertain. The CDR3 runs 16 residues. V gave up 0 bases and J gave up 1 base, with 9 bases separating them. Per the germline V gene, CDR1 is MNHEY and CDR2 is SVGAGI. The CDR3 DNA follows: TGTGCCAGCAGTTACTCCTCCGGGCGGAACACCGGGGAGCTGTTTTTT. This sequence encodes CASSYSSGRNTGELFF.

The V gene is TRBV30, the J gene TRBJ1-2, with D possibly TRBD1 on 6 matching bases. Germline V gives CDR1 GTSNPN, CDR2 SVGIG (reference sequence). The CDR3 consists of 12 residues. Trimming left V 0 bases short and J 8 bases short, with 10 bases between. Here the CDR3 DNA reads TGTGCCTGGAGTGTACAGGGCGGGGGCTACACCTTC. This translates into CAWSVQGGGYTF.

V gene TRBV7-2 combines with J gene TRBJ2-7; D not certain. The V and J ends lost 1 base and 2 bases respectively, with 12 bases between them. This CDR3 contains 15 residues. Germline CDR1 reads SGHTA; CDR2 reads FQGNSA. CDR3 sequence: CASSLGVVGTYEQYF. The CDR3 DNA follows: TGTGCCAGCAGCTTAGGGGTGGTGGGGACCTACGAGCAGTACTTC.

The CDR3 protein is CASSPYVDEQFF. The DNA of the CDR3 is TGTGCCAGCAGTCCATACGTGGATGAGCAGTTCTTC. V is TRBV28 and J is TRBJ2-1; no reliable D call. This CDR3 region has 12 residues. Trimming removed 5 bases at V and 8 bases at J, with 10 bases between. CDR1 is MDHEN, CDR2 SYDVKM, per germline. Full variable domain (outside the CDR3, taken from reference TRBV28 and TRBJ2-1): DVKVTQSSRYLVKRTGEKVFLECVQDMDHENMFWYRQDPGLGLRLIYFSYDVKMKEKGDIPEGYSVSREKKERFSLILESASTNQTSMYLCASSPYVDEQFFGPGTRLTVL.

The chain links TRBV10-3 to TRBJ2-5; 12 bases are shared with TRBD1. Trimming removed 2 bases from V and 4 bases from J; junction bases left unmatched: 8. Germline V lookup: CDR1 ENHRY, CDR2 SYGVKD. The CDR3 extends over 17 amino acids. In DNA form, the CDR3 reads TGTGCCATCAGTGAGCGGCAGGGACAGGGGGCGGGAGAGACCCAGTACTTC. Translated: CAISERQGQGAGETQYF.

The chain links TRBV7-6 to TRBJ1-4, with 7 bases lining up with TRBD1. This CDR3 comprises 16 residues. Germline trimming cut 5 bases from V and 8 bases from J; bases unmatched to any gene: 14. Germline V lookup: CDR1 SGHVS, CDR2 FNYEAQ. DNA of the CDR3: TGTGCCAGCAGCCGAGGTGGAGGGGGCTCTGGCGAAAAACTGTTTTTT. Its translation: CASSRGGGGSGEKLFF.

This clone showed up just once. The chain carries TRBV6-6 and TRBJ1-4; D not resolved. V was clipped by 0 bases and J by 3 bases, with 8 bases between them. The CDR3 is 15 amino acids. CDR1 and CDR2 (germline): MNHNY, SVGAGI (reference sequence). In DNA form, the CDR3 reads TGTGCCAGCAGTTACTCGACTGGGGCTAATGAAAAACTGTTTTTT. This translates into CASSYSTGANEKLFF.

The genes are TRBV6-4 and TRBJ1-2; D unclear. V lost 5 bases and J 4 bases, leaving 14 bases between the germline ends. The CDR3 covers 14 residues. Germline V gene data show CDR1 as MRHNA and CDR2 as SNTAGT. The CDR3 loop reads CASSNTGFGYGYTF. The CDR3 DNA is TGTGCCAGCAGTAATACGGGGTTTGGCTATGGCTACACCTTC.

This chain uses TRBV6-6 with TRBJ1-2; TRBD1 agrees at 8 bases. Germline V CDR1 and CDR2: MNHNY, SVGAGI (reference sequence). Germline trimming cut 7 bases from V and 8 bases from J; bases unmatched to any gene: 18. The CDR3 is made up of 16 amino acids. CDR3: CASTEGTGPAGWGYTF. The CDR3, as DNA: TGTGCCAGCACAGAAGGGACAGGTCCCGCTGGGTGGGGCTACACCTTC.

The rearrangement links TRBV28 to TRBJ2-2; D gene unclear. Trimming left V 4 bases short and J 2 bases short, with 8 bases between. The CDR3 covers 14 residues. The germline V gene encodes CDR1 MDHEN and CDR2 SYDVKM. The CDR3 sequence: CASSSPLNTGELFF. The CDR3 DNA follows: TGTGCCAGCAGTTCCCCCTTAAACACCGGGGAGCTGTTTTTT.

The rearrangement uses TRBV5-6 and TRBJ2-4; a weak D match, TRBD2 (5 bases). V lost 2 bases to trimming and J lost 9 bases, with 15 bases between them. Germline V gene data show CDR1 as SGHDT and CDR2 as YYEEEE. This CDR3 has 14 amino acids. As DNA, the CDR3 is TGTGCCAGCAGCTTTGACGGGGTCCGTAGCATTCAGTACTTC. It specifies CASSFDGVRSIQYF.

V gene TRBV18 combines with J gene TRBJ2-4; unclear D gene. Germline V CDR1 and CDR2: KGHSH, LQKENI. Trimming pared 0 bases from V and 0 bases from J, leaving 12 bases between. The CDR3 has 17 residues. The DNA for the CDR3 is TGTGCCAGCTCACCACCGAGTCTCGGGCTAGCCAAAAACATTCAGTACTTC. Amino acids: CASSPPSLGLAKNIQYF.

This clone has just one count. DNA of the CDR3: TGTGCCAGTAGTAAATCCGACAGTTACACCGGGGAGCTGTTTTTT. This gives the protein CASSKSDSYTGELFF. The V and J genes are TRBV19 and TRBJ2-2; TRBD1 is a possible D gene (5 bases). The V end lost 4 bases, the J end lost 3 bases, and 12 bases lay between the germline ends. The CDR3 spans 15 residues. CDR1 is LNHDA and CDR2 is SQIVND in the germline V gene (reference sequence).

This clone was observed a single time. The chain employs TRBV6-4 and TRBJ2-2; D not certain. There are 13 residues in the CDR3. The germline CDR1 and CDR2 sequences are MRHNA and SNTAGT. Trimming left V 6 bases short and J 6 bases short, with 11 bases between. The CDR3 coding sequence is TGTGCCAGCAGCTCGACACTGGCCGGGGAGCTGTTTTTT. Encoded protein: CASSSTLAGELFF.

The chain is built from TRBV7-9 and TRBJ1-1; 8 nucleotides line up with TRBD1. Per germline, CDR1 SEHNR and CDR2 FQNEAQ (reference sequence). J lost 4 bases, V lost 4 bases, and 11 bases had no gene match. CDR3 length: 16 amino acids. The CDR3 loop is CASSSRQGTLGTEAFF. The CDR3 coding sequence is TGTGCCAGCAGCTCACGACAGGGGACGTTGGGCACTGAAGCTTTCTTT. The full variable domain, with the rest looked up from reference TRBV7-9 and TRBJ1-1, is DTGVSQNPRHKITKRGQNVTFRCDPISEHNRLYWYRQTLGQGPEFLTYFQNEAQLEKSRLLSDRFSAERPKGSFSTLEIQRTEQGDSAMYLCASSSRQGTLGTEAFFGQGTRLTVV.

This chain joins TRBV9 and TRBJ1-5; D uncertain. This CDR3 has 15 residues. Looked up from germline, CDR1 is SGDLS and CDR2 is YYNGEE. V lost 3 bases, J lost 3 bases, and 13 bases lay in between. The CDR3 sequence is CASSAGPTINQPQHF. The CDR3, as DNA: TGTGCCAGCAGCGCCGGTCCCACCATCAATCAGCCCCAGCATTTT.

This clone has only a few counts. This chain joins TRBV5-1 and TRBJ1-1, with 7 bases identical to TRBD1. V lost 6 bases to trimming and J lost 0 bases; unmatched junction nucleotides: 5. This CDR3 contains 14 residues. Germline V gene data show CDR1 as SGHRS and CDR2 as YFSETQ. CDR3 nucleotide sequence: TGCGCCAGCAACCGGGACAGCTTGAACACTGAAGCTTTCTTT. It translates to CASNRDSLNTEAFF.

The chain couples TRBV10-3 to TRBJ2-7; maybe TRBD2 (6 bases). CDR1 is ENHRY and CDR2 is SYGVKD in the germline V gene. CDR3 size: 12 residues. Between the trimmed V and J ends, which lost 5 bases and 5 bases, there was a span of 10 bases. The CDR3 spells CAISTGVHEQYF. CDR3 in DNA: TGTGCCATCAGTACGGGGGTGCACGAGCAGTACTTC.

This clone was detected once. V gene TRBV25-1 combines with J gene TRBJ2-3; 7 bases are a match to TRBD1. From germline, CDR1 is MGHDK and CDR2 SYGVNS. The V gene end was trimmed by 3 bases and the J gene end by 2 bases; junction bases not matched to a gene: 8. The CDR3 covers 16 residues. The DNA of the CDR3 is TGTGCCAGCAGTGACCCCGGACAGGTGATCACAGATACGCAGTATTTT. It encodes CASSDPGQVITDTQYF.

V and J are TRBV6-5 and TRBJ1-3, with 7 bases matching TRBD1. The CDR3 is made up of 14 amino acids. The V gene's germline CDR1 is MNHEY and CDR2 SVGAGI. V gave up 6 bases and J gave up 4 bases; unmatched junction bases: 6. The CDR3 protein is CASSRQGKGNTIYF. The CDR3 nucleotides read TGTGCCAGCAGCCGACAGGGAAAGGGAAACACCATATATTTT.

This chain connects TRBV7-2 to TRBJ2-5; 12 nucleotides match TRBD2. Germline V gene sequence: CDR1 SGHTA, CDR2 FQGNSA. The CDR3 consists of 17 residues. V shed 4 bases and J 5 bases; nucleotides not matched to a gene: 11. The DNA of the CDR3 is TGTGCCAGCAGCTCGGGACTAGCGGGCGCTACGGGGGAGACCCAGTACTTC. This encodes CASSSGLAGATGETQYF.

The chain is built from TRBV6-1 and TRBJ1-1; 12 positions agree with TRBD1. Looked up from germline, CDR1 is MNHNS and CDR2 is SASEGT. This CDR3 is built from 14 residues. V lost 7 bases and J lost 5; bases outside the gene matches: 5. CDR3 residues: CASMGQGASTEAFF. The CDR3 bases are TGTGCCAGCATGGGACAGGGGGCGAGTACTGAAGCTTTCTTT.

The CDR3 here is CASSLGSGGFSDTQYF. The CDR3 nucleotides are TGCGCCAGCAGCTTGGGTAGCGGGGGGTTTTCAGATACGCAGTATTTT. The chain recombines TRBV5-1 with TRBJ2-3; 10 bases fit TRBD2. Germline trimming cut 0 bases from V and 4 bases from J; bases unmatched to any gene: 5. The CDR3 contains 16 residues. Germline-derived CDR1 and CDR2 are SGHRS and YFSETQ.

The rearrangement uses TRBV7-2 and TRBJ2-4; D possibly corresponds to TRBD1 (5 bases). Between the trimmed V and J ends, which lost 5 bases and 0 bases, there was a span of 20 bases. This CDR3 is 18 amino acids long. In germline, CDR1 is SGHTA, CDR2 FQGNSA. The CDR3 DNA reads TGTGCCAGCAGCCCCCCCAGGGTTGTTTCGAGAGCCAAAAACATTCAGTACTTC. This encodes CASSPPRVVSRAKNIQYF.

The genes are TRBV5-1 and TRBJ2-3; possibly TRBD1 for D (6 bases). CDR1 SGHRS and CDR2 YFSETQ come from the germline V gene. V shed 3 bases and J shed 0 bases, with 14 bases lying between them. The CDR3 spans 16 residues. CDR3 nucleotide sequence: TGCGCCAGCAGCTACGGACAGAGTGCTAGCACAGATACGCAGTATTTT. Translated, it gives CASSYGQSASTDTQYF.

This clone appeared a single time. CDR3 DNA sequence: TGTGCCAGCAGTTTAAGGCAGGTCTACTCCGAGCAGTACTTC. The encoded protein is CASSLRQVYSEQYF. The chain carries TRBV28 and TRBJ2-7; D call uncertain. The V end was cut by 2 bases, the J end by 6 bases, with 14 bases between. The CDR3 contains 14 residues. Germline values: CDR1 MDHEN, CDR2 SYDVKM.